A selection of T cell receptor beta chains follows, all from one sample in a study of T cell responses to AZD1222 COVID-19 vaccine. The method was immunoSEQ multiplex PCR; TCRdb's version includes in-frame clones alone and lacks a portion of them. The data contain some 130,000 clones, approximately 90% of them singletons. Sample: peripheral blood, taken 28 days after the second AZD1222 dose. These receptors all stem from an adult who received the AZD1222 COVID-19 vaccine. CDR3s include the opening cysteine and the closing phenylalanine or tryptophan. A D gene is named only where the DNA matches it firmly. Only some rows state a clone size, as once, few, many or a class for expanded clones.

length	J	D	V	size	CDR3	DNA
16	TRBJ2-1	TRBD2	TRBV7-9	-	CASSLVGTSHYNEQFF	TGTGCCAGCAGCTTAGTGGGGACTAGCCACTACAATGAGCAGTTCTTC
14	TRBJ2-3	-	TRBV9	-	CASSVAGGADTQYF	TGTGCCAGCAGCGTAGCTGGAGGTGCAGATACGCAGTATTTT
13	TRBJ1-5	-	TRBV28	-	CASRSGWNQPQHF	TGTGCCAGCAGGTCGGGGTGGAATCAGCCCCAGCATTTT
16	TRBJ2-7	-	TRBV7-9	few	CASSFSPDRNSYEQYF	TGTGCCAGCAGCTTTTCCCCCGACAGGAACTCCTACGAGCAGTACTTC
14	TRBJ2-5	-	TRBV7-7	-	CASSLGGGQETQYF	TGTGCTAGCAGCTTAGGGGGTGGCCAAGAGACCCAGTACTTC
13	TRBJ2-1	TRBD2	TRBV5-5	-	CASSLGLAGGWFF	TGTGCCAGCAGCTTGGGACTAGCGGGAGGTTGGTTCTTC
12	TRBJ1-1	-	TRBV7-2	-	CASSFDGTEAFF	TGTGCCAGCAGCTTCGACGGGACTGAAGCTTTCTTT
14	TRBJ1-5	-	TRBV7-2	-	CASSTGRRNQPQHF	TGTGCCAGCAGTACGGGACGTCGCAATCAGCCCCAGCATTTT
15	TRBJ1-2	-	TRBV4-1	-	CASSPPGAGSYGYTF	TGCGCCAGCAGCCCACCCGGGGCAGGGAGCTATGGCTACACCTTC
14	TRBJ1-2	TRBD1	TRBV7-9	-	CASSAIQGWVGYTF	TGTGCCAGCAGCGCCATACAGGGGTGGGTTGGCTACACCTTC
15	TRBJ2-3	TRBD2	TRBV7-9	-	CASSLTSAPTDTQYF	TGTGCCAGCAGCTTAACTAGCGCCCCCACAGATACGCAGTATTTT
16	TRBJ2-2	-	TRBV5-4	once	CASSLAENGGTGELFF	TGTGCCAGCAGCTTGGCCGAGAATGGGGGCACCGGGGAGCTGTTTTTT
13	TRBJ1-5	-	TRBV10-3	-	CAISPDQNQPQHF	TGTGCCATCAGCCCCGACCAAAATCAGCCCCAGCATTTT
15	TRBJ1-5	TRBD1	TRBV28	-	CASSATPGGGQPQHF	TGTGCCAGCAGTGCCACCCCAGGGGGCGGACAGCCCCAGCATTTT
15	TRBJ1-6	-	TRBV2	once	CASTGQLPSNSPLHF	TGTGCCAGCACAGGACAGCTCCCCTCTAATTCACCCCTCCACTTT
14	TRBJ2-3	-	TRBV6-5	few	CASTGTVRTDTQYF	TGTGCCAGCACCGGGACTGTAAGAACAGATACGCAGTATTTT
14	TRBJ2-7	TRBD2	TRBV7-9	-	CASSLSGTLHEQYF	TGTGCCAGCAGCTTAAGCGGGACGCTCCACGAGCAGTACTTC
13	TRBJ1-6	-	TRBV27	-	CASRRVIDSPLHF	TGTGCCAGCAGACGGGTTATCGATTCACCCCTCCACTTT
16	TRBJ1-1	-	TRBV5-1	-	CASRESTGSMNTEAFF	TGCGCCAGCAGGGAATCAACAGGGTCCATGAACACTGAAGCTTTCTTT
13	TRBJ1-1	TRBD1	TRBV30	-	CAWSWGQGAEAFF	TGTGCCTGGAGCTGGGGTCAGGGGGCTGAAGCTTTCTTT
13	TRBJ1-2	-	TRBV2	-	CASSRDGNYGYTF	TGTGCCAGCAGCAGGGACGGGAACTATGGCTACACCTTC
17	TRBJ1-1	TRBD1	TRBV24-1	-	CATSDPGTGRADTEAFF	TGTGCCACCAGTGATCCCGGGACAGGGAGGGCGGACACTGAAGCTTTCTTT
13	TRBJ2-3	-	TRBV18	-	CASPERLTDTQYF	TGTGCCAGCCCCGAGAGGCTTACAGATACGCAGTATTTT
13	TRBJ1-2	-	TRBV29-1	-	CSVVAAEGYGYTF	TGCAGCGTTGTAGCGGCAGAAGGCTATGGCTACACCTTC
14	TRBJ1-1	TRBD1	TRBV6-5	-	CASSPWTGGTEAFF	TGTGCCAGCAGCCCCTGGACAGGGGGGACTGAAGCTTTCTTT
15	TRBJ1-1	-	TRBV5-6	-	CASSRSLVLNTEAFF	TGTGCCAGCAGCCGGTCGCTGGTGCTCAACACTGAAGCTTTCTTT
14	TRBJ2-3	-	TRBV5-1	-	CASSSRQRSDTQYF	TGCGCCAGCAGCTCAAGACAGCGCTCAGATACGCAGTATTTT
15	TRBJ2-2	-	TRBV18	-	CASSPRVLGPGELFF	TGTGCCAGCTCACCTAGGGTACTTGGACCCGGGGAGCTGTTTTTT
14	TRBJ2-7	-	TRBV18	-	CASSPRSGSYEQYF	TGTGCCAGCTCACCACGGAGCGGCTCCTACGAGCAGTACTTC
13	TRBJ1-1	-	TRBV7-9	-	CASSLAGDTEAFF	TGTGCCAGCAGCTTAGCAGGGGACACTGAAGCTTTCTTT
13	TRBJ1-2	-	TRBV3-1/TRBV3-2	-	CASSQEGPRGYTF	TGTGCCAGCAGCCAAGAAGGACCGCGTGGCTACACCTTC
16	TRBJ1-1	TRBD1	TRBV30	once	CAWTIYFTGEGTEAFF	TGTGCCTGGACCATATACTTTACAGGGGAGGGAACTGAAGCTTTCTTT
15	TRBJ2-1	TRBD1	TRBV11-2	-	CASRKMNRGRDEQFF	TGTGCCAGCAGAAAGATGAACAGGGGGCGCGATGAGCAGTTCTTC
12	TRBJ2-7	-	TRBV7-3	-	CASTLGDYEQYF	TGTGCCAGCACCCTAGGGGACTACGAGCAGTACTTC
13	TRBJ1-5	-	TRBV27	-	CASSLAGHQPQHF	TGTGCCAGCAGTTTAGCAGGGCATCAGCCCCAGCATTTT
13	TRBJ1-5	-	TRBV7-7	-	CASSLYDGQPQHF	TGTGCCAGCAGCTTATATGATGGTCAGCCCCAGCATTTT
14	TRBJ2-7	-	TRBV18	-	CASSPSQGSYEQYF	TGTGCCAGCTCACCATCGCAGGGTTCCTACGAGCAGTACTTC
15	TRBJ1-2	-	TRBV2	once	CASSEGNRDYYGYTF	TGTGCCAGCAGTGAGGGAAACCGGGACTACTATGGCTACACCTTC
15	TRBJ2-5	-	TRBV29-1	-	CSVESEGPLGETQYF	TGCAGCGTTGAATCCGAGGGGCCACTTGGAGAGACCCAGTACTTC
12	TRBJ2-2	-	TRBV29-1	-	CSVQISSGELFF	TGCAGCGTCCAGATCTCCTCCGGGGAGCTGTTTTTT
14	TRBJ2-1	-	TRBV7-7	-	CASSLSPGYNEQFF	TGTGCCAGCAGCTTATCTCCAGGATACAATGAGCAGTTCTTC
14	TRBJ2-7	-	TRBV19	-	CASSNRDNSYEQYF	TGTGCCAGTAGTAACCGGGACAACTCCTACGAGCAGTACTTC
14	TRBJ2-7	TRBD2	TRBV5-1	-	CASKPLAGGYEQYF	TGCGCCAGCAAGCCCTTAGCGGGAGGCTACGAGCAGTACTTC
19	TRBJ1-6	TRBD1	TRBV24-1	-	CATSDLDRGRLYSGSPLHF	TGTGCCACCAGTGACCTCGACAGGGGGCGGTTGTATAGCGGTTCACCCCTCCACTTT
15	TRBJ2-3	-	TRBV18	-	CASSPRSTSMDTQYF	TGTGCCAGCTCACCACGAAGTACATCGATGGATACGCAGTATTTT
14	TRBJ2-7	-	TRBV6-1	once	CASRFRTASYEQYF	TGTGCCAGCAGGTTTCGGACAGCTTCCTACGAGCAGTACTTC
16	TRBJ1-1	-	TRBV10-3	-	CAISESSIPGGTEAFF	TGTGCCATCAGTGAGTCTTCGATACCGGGAGGGACTGAAGCTTTCTTT
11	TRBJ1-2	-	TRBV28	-	CASRRDGGYTF	TGTGCCAGCAGGCGCGATGGGGGCTACACCTTC
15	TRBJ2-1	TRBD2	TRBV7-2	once	CASSRGLAGNNEQFF	TGTGCCAGCAGCCGCGGACTAGCGGGAAACAATGAGCAGTTCTTC
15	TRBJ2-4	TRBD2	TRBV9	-	CASSSGLAGGNIQYF	TGTGCCAGCAGCTCGGGACTAGCGGGTGGCAACATTCAGTACTTC
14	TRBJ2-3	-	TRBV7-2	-	CASSLGSFTDTQYF	TGTGCCAGCAGCTTAGGTAGCTTCACAGATACGCAGTATTTT
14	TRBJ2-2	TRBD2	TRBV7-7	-	CASSLELAAGELFF	TGTGCTAGCAGCTTAGAACTAGCGGCCGGGGAGCTGTTTTTT
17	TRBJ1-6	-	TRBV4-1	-	CASSQAGVGLGNSPLHF	TGCGCCAGCAGCCAAGCAGGGGTGGGTTTGGGTAATTCACCCCTCCACTTT
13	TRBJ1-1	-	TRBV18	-	CASSPRADTEAFF	TGTGCCAGCTCACCCAGGGCGGACACTGAAGCTTTCTTT
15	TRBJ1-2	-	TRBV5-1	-	CASSLGGQYSYGYTF	TGCGCCAGCAGCTTGGGGGGGCAGTATAGCTATGGCTACACCTTC
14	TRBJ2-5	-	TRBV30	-	CAWSVGSGRETQYF	TGTGCCTGGAGTGTCGGTTCGGGAAGAGAGACCCAGTACTTC
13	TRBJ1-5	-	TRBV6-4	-	CASSSRVGQPQHF	TGTGCCAGCAGTTCCAGGGTTGGGCAGCCCCAGCATTTT
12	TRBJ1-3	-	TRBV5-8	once	CASSYDGPRIYF	TGTGCCAGCAGTTATGACGGGCCCAGGATATATTTT
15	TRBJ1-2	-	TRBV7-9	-	CASSPMRGSDYGYTF	TGTGCCAGCAGCCCGATGAGGGGGTCGGACTATGGCTACACCTTC